Listed here are 28 T cell receptor beta chains from one sample, sequenced in a study of blood T cell repertoires in COVID-19 (dated by TCRdb to about 2020). The library was made by the immunoSEQ multiplex PCR assay. The table comes from immuneACCESS by way of TCRdb, which keeps in-frame sequences with V and J called. Part of the clones is missing from these tables; in studies checked, under half for an unresolved V gene and the rest for unknown reasons. This sample lists roughly 260,000 clones; roughly 84% were detected once. The top ten clones comprise around 2% of the sample. The specimen sequenced was peripheral blood. Every receptor here comes from a woman aged 40 to 50 who had recovered from COVID-19.

The rearrangement links TRBV5-1 to TRBJ1-5; TRBD1 matches 8 bases. Germline values: CDR1 SGHRS, CDR2 YFSETQ. V shed 4 bases, J shed 4 bases, and the junction held 4 bases outside the gene matches. There are 14 residues in the CDR3. The CDR3 DNA reads as TGCGCCAGCAGCCCCGGACAGGGAAATCAGCCCCAGCATTTT. Amino acids: CASSPGQGNQPQHF.

The rearrangement uses TRBV7-2 and TRBJ1-2; 12 positions match TRBD1. V was pared by 5 bases and J by 3 bases, with 7 bases of the junction left unmatched. Germline-derived CDR1 and CDR2 are SGHTA and FQGNSA. There are 16 residues in the CDR3. CDR3 nucleotide sequence: TGTGCCAGCAGCCCCGGGACAGGGGGCTTGGACTATGGCTACACCTTC. Residues: CASSPGTGGLDYGYTF.

The J gene is TRBJ2-1, the V gene TRBV7-3; weak D call: TRBD2 (5 bases). The CDR3 totals 16 residues. Germline V gene data show CDR1 as SGHTA and CDR2 as FQGTGA. V lost 5 bases and J 0 bases, leaving 14 bases between the germline ends. CDR3 nucleotide sequence: TGTGCCAGCAGCCCATCGGGATTGAGCTCCTACAATGAGCAGTTCTTC. This codes for CASSPSGLSSYNEQFF. Variable domain in full (rest from reference TRBV7-3 and TRBJ2-1): GAGVSQTPSNKVTEKGKYVELRCDPISGHTALYWYRQSLGQGPEFLIYFQGTGAADDSGLPNDRFFAVRPEGSVSTLKIQRTERGDSAVYLCASSPSGLSSYNEQFFGPGTRLTVL.

This rearrangement joins TRBV9 to TRBJ2-7; 8 bases map to TRBD2. This CDR3 comprises 14 residues. The germline CDR1 and CDR2 sequences are SGDLS and YYNGEE. V dropped 0 bases and J dropped 9; count of bases not matched to a gene: 8. In DNA form, the CDR3 reads TGTGCCAGCAGCGTAGGGTCGGGGGGGACCGGGCAGTACTTC. This gives the protein CASSVGSGGTGQYF.

The rearrangement links TRBV10-3 to TRBJ1-3; 9 nucleotides agree with TRBD1. Germline V CDR1 and CDR2: ENHRY, SYGVKD. The CDR3 contains 14 residues. The trim removed 7 bases at V and 4 bases at J, leaving 5 bases unmatched. This chain's CDR3 is CAITEGQGGNTIYF. The CDR3 bases are TGTGCCATCACCGAGGGACAGGGAGGAAACACCATATATTTT.

The sample holds one count of this clone. The V call is TRBV7-9, the J call TRBJ2-2; 7 bases match TRBD1. With V trimmed by 4 bases and J by 5 bases, 7 bases remained unmatched. CDR1 and CDR2 from the germline V gene are SEHNR and FQNEAQ (reference sequence). This CDR3 is built from 15 residues. CDR3 region: CASSSQGSMTGELFF. The CDR3 DNA reads as TGTGCCAGCAGCTCACAGGGGTCGATGACCGGGGAGCTGTTTTTT.

Details on this clone: The junction and the germline gene differ at one end; a read error may be behind it. CDR3 in DNA: TGCGCCAGCAACTTGGGCGGAGGGGAGACCCAGTACTTC. Amino acids: CASNLGGGETQYF. This sequence joins TRBV5-1 and TRBJ2-5; D is perhaps TRBD2 (6 bases). CDR1 is SGHRS, CDR2 YFSETQ, per germline. The CDR3 spans 13 residues. Full variable domain (missing parts from reference TRBV5-1 and TRBJ2-5): KAGVTQTPRYLIKTRGQQVTLSCSPISGHRSVSWYQQTPGQGLQFLFEYFSETQRNKGNFPGRFSGRQFSNSRSEMNVSTLELGDSALYLCASNLGGGETQYFGPGTRLLVL.

V is TRBV9 and J is TRBJ1-3, with D possibly matching TRBD1 (6 bases). Trimming left V 0 bases short and J 4 bases short, with 11 bases between. The CDR3 has 15 amino acids. Germline V gene data show CDR1 as SGDLS and CDR2 as YYNGEE. Here the CDR3 DNA reads TGTGCCAGCAGCGTAGTGGGGGCGGCGGGAAACACCATATATTTT. It specifies CASSVVGAAGNTIYF. The variable domain in full, completed from reference TRBV9 and TRBJ1-3, reads DSGVTQTPKHLITATGQRVTLRCSPRSGDLSVYWYQQSLDQGLQFLIQYYNGEERAKGNILERFSAQQFPDLHSELNLSSLELGDSALYFCASSVVGAAGNTIYFGEGSWLTVV.

The rearrangement joins TRBV6-4 to TRBJ1-5; unclear D gene. The V gene's germline CDR1 is MRHNA and CDR2 SNTAGT. CDR3 size: 15 residues. Trimming left V 4 bases short and J 2 bases short, with 12 bases between. The CDR3 nucleotides are TGTGCCAGCAGTGTTGAAGCGGTGGGCAATCAGCCCCAGCATTTT. Amino acids: CASSVEAVGNQPQHF.

The CDR3 sequence is CASSLGWDRGGAGANVLTF. The CDR3 region has the DNA TGTGCCAGCAGCTTAGGTTGGGACAGGGGCGGAGCTGGGGCCAACGTCCTGACTTTC. The V call is TRBV7-9, the J call TRBJ2-6; 10 bases map to TRBD1. V was clipped by 1 base and J by 2 bases; unmatched bases: 8. Germline CDR1 and CDR2: SEHNR and FQNEAQ (reference sequence). The CDR3 loop spans 19 amino acids.

This clone came up once. The chain carries TRBV5-5 and TRBJ2-3, with D unclear. Germline CDR1 is SGHKS and CDR2 is YYEKEE (reference sequence). Trimming removed 3 bases from V and 4 bases from J, with 15 bases in between. This CDR3 has 15 amino acids. CDR3 loop: CASSSGSLGADTQYF. The CDR3, as DNA: TGTGCCAGCAGCTCGGGTAGCCTCGGCGCAGATACGCAGTATTTT.

The chain couples TRBV27 to TRBJ1-2, with 7 bases matching TRBD1. The V gene's germline CDR1 is MNHEY and CDR2 SMNVEV (reference sequence). This CDR3 has 16 residues. The J segment lost 3 bases and the V segment lost 2 bases, leaving 9 bases of the junction unmatched. The CDR3 nucleotides read TGTGCCAGCAGTTTAGAACCAGGGGGGACTCACTATGGCTACACCTTC. Translating gives CASSLEPGGTHYGYTF.

The chain couples TRBV4-1 to TRBJ2-7, with a weak D call TRBD1 (6 bases). The CDR3 consists of 18 residues. Germline V gene lookup returns CDR1 MGHRA and CDR2 YSYEKL. The V gene lost 0 bases and the J gene lost 0 bases, with 18 bases spanning the gap. The CDR3 sequence is CASSQDWNRVSSSYEQYF. The CDR3 DNA sequence: TGCGCCAGCAGCCAAGATTGGAACAGGGTTTCGTCCTCCTACGAGCAGTACTTC.

This clone was observed once. As DNA, the CDR3 is TGTGCCAGCAGTGGACGCGGGGGTGACTTCGGCTACACCTTC. It codes for CASSGRGGDFGYTF. This chain links TRBV6-2 or TRBV6-3 with TRBJ1-2; the D gene is possibly TRBD1 (5 bases). The V end lost 5 bases, the J end lost 8 bases, and 18 bases lay between the germline ends. Germline V gene sequence: CDR1 MNHEY, CDR2 SVGEGT. The CDR3 sequence is 14 residues long.

V usage is TRBV29-1 and J usage is TRBJ2-7, with TRBD1 matching over 11 bases. The V segment lost 6 bases and the J segment 2 bases; nucleotides outside the gene matches: 6. Germline V CDR1 and CDR2: SQVTM, ANQGSEA. The CDR3 runs 14 residues. This chain's CDR3 is CSVGTGGTTYEQYF. As DNA, the CDR3 is TGCAGCGTAGGGACAGGGGGTACAACCTACGAGCAGTACTTC.

The chain couples TRBV3-1 (or the pseudogene TRBV3-2) to TRBJ1-2; D call uncertain. CDR1 is LGHDT, CDR2 YNNKEL, per germline (reference sequence). This CDR3 is 15 amino acids long. Trimming took 0 bases from V and 5 from J, leaving 13 bases between them. CDR3 DNA: TGTGCCAGCAGCCAAGAAGCACGGGCGGGATATGGCTACACCTTC. Translation gives CASSQEARAGYGYTF.

This clone was found a few times. The chain uses TRBV24-1 and TRBJ1-5, with TRBD1 as a possible D gene (6 bases). The V end lost 6 bases, the J end lost 6 bases, and 14 bases lay between the germline ends. Germline lookup yields CDR1 KGHDR and CDR2 SFDVKD. This CDR3 contains 14 residues. In DNA form, the CDR3 reads TGTGCCACCAGTTCGACAGGCACTGGTCAGCCCCAGCATTTT. Its translation: CATSSTGTGQPQHF.

On this clone itself: Distinct nucleotide sequences in the sample also encode this CDR3. The gene calls are TRBV3-1 (or the pseudogene TRBV3-2) and TRBJ2-5, with TRBD1 matching over 9 bases. The V and J ends lost 0 bases and 7 bases, in that order; junction bases with no gene match: 6. The CDR3 contains 15 residues. Germline V gene lookup returns CDR1 LGHDT and CDR2 YNNKEL (reference sequence). CDR3 DNA: TGTGCCAGCAGCCAAGACGGGACAGGGAAGGGGACCCAGTACTTC. Its translation: CASSQDGTGKGTQYF.

The rearrangement uses TRBV20-1 and TRBJ1-3; D gene unclear. Germline V gene lookup returns CDR1 DFQATT and CDR2 SNEGSKA (reference sequence). V lost 0 bases, J lost 7 bases, and 4 bases lay in between. The CDR3 totals 11 residues. As DNA, the CDR3 is TGCAGTGCTAGAGACCGGAACACCATATATTTT. Protein: CSARDRNTIYF.

This chain connects TRBV29-1 to TRBJ2-5; 11 bases are a match to TRBD1. The germline V gene has CDR1 SQVTM and CDR2 ANQGSEA. Trimming cost V 7 bases and J 4 bases; bases outside gene matches: 8. The CDR3 runs 14 residues. The CDR3 DNA sequence: TGCAGCGCCGGGGGCGGGACAGGGGGAGAGACCCAGTACTTC. Translating it yields CSAGGGTGGETQYF.

The chain carries TRBV5-1 and TRBJ2-1; the match to TRBD1 covers 7 bases. The V and J ends lost 0 bases and 8 bases, in that order; junction bases with no gene match: 5. The germline V gene has CDR1 SGHRS and CDR2 YFSETQ. The CDR3 totals 14 residues. The CDR3 bases are TGCGCCAGCAGCTTGGACAGGGGTAGGGATGAGCAGTTCTTC. Its translation is CASSLDRGRDEQFF.

This clone was seen a handful of times. V gene TRBV4-1 combines with J gene TRBJ1-2; 7 bases fit TRBD1. Trimming removed 6 bases from V and 5 bases from J; junction bases left unmatched: 9. This CDR3 has 14 amino acids. CDR1 is MGHRA, CDR2 YSYEKL, per germline. CDR3: CASSATGQIYGYTF. CDR3 coding DNA: TGCGCCAGCAGTGCTACGGGACAGATATATGGCTACACCTTC.

This chain links TRBV2 with TRBJ1-4, with no clear D. The CDR3 totals 12 residues. Germline V lookup: CDR1 SNHLY, CDR2 FYNNEI. V lost 7 bases and J lost 2, with 5 bases in between. The CDR3 here is CASKATNEKLFF. As DNA, the CDR3 is TGTGCCAGCAAAGCCACTAATGAAAAACTGTTTTTT.

V and J are TRBV2 and TRBJ1-5; D is unresolved. CDR3 length equals 16 residues. The germline V gene encodes CDR1 SNHLY and CDR2 FYNNEI. V was cut by 1 base and J by 0 bases, with 10 bases left in between. The CDR3 protein is CASSEGQNYSNQPQHF. The CDR3 DNA is TGTGCCAGCAGTGAAGGGCAGAACTATAGCAATCAGCCCCAGCATTTT.

This clone was counted once. This chain links TRBV7-9 with TRBJ2-7; possibly TRBD1 for D (5 bases). This CDR3 has 16 residues. Germline V gives CDR1 SEHNR, CDR2 FQNEAQ (reference sequence). The ends were cut back, 5 bases at V and 5 bases at J, with 22 bases in the middle. This CDR3 reads CASSRNGADSRDEQYF. CDR3 in DNA: TGTGCCAGCAGCCGCAATGGAGCAGACAGCCGGGACGAGCAGTACTTC.

The chain employs TRBV5-8 and TRBJ1-2; weak D call: TRBD1 (6 bases). The CDR3 spans 13 residues. Germline V lookup: CDR1 SGHTS, CDR2 YDEGEE. Trimming cost V 2 bases and J 5 bases, with 10 bases left between them. DNA of the CDR3: TGTGCCAGCAGCTTTGCAGGGGTATATGGCTACACCTTC. Amino acid sequence: CASSFAGVYGYTF.

The chain recombines TRBV7-2 with TRBJ2-2; D perhaps matches TRBD2 (6 bases). Per germline, CDR1 SGHTA and CDR2 FQGNSA. V was cut by 6 bases and J by 6 bases, with 20 bases left in between. The CDR3 consists of 16 residues. In DNA, the CDR3 is TGTGCCAGCAGACCCCGCGGTAGCGGAGTCGCCGGGGAGCTGTTTTTT. This gives the protein CASRPRGSGVAGELFF.

This chain joins TRBV3-1 (or the pseudogene TRBV3-2) and TRBJ2-3; TRBD2 might be the D (6 bases). Per the germline V gene, CDR1 is LGHDT and CDR2 is YNNKEL (reference sequence). V was trimmed by 4 bases and J by 1 base, leaving 15 bases between them. The CDR3 has 16 amino acids. The CDR3 loop is CASSLPLTGGTDTQYF. The CDR3 DNA is TGTGCCAGCAGCCTCCCCCTCACGGGAGGCACAGATACGCAGTATTTT.